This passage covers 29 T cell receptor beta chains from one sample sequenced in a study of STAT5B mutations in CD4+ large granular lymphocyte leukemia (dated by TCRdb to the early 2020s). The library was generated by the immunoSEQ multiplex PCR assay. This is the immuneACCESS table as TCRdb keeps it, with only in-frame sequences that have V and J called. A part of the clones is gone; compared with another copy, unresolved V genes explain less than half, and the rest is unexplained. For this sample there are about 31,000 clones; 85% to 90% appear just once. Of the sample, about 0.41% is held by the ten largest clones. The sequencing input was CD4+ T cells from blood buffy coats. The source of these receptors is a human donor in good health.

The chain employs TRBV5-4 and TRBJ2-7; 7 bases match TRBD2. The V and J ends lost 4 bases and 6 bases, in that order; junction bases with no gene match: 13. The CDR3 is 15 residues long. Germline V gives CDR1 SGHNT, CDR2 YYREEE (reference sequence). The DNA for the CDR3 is TGTGCCAGCAGCGCGCTCAGCGGGGCAGCCCCCGAGCAGTACTTC. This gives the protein CASSALSGAAPEQYF.

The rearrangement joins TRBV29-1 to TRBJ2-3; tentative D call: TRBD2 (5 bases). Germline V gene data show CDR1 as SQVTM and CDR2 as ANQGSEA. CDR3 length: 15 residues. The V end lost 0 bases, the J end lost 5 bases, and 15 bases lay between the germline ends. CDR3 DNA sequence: TGCAGCGTTGAAGATCGGGGAAGAGTGGAAGATACGCAGTATTTT. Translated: CSVEDRGRVEDTQYF.

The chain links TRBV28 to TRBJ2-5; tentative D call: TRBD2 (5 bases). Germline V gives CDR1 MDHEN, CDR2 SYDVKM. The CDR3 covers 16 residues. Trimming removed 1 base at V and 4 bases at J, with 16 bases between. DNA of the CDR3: TGTGCCAGCAGTTTATATCGGGGTCTCTTACCAGAGACCCAGTACTTC. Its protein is CASSLYRGLLPETQYF.

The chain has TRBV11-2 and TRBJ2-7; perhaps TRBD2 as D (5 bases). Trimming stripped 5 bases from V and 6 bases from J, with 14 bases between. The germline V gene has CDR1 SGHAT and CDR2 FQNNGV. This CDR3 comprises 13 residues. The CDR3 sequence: CASSLPGGREQYF. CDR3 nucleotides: TGTGCCAGCAGCCTCCCAGGAGGACGCGAGCAGTACTTC.

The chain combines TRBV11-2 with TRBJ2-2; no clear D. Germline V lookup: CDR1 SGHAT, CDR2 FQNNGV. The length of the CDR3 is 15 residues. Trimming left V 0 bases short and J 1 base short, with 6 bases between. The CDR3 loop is CASSLDLVNTGELFF. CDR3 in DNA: TGTGCCAGCAGCTTAGACTTGGTGAACACCGGGGAGCTGTTTTTT.

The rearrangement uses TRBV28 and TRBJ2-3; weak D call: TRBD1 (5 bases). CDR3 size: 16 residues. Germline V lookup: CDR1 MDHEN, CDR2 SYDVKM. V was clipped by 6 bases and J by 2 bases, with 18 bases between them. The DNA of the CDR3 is TGTGCCAGCAGCTGGAGTGGTAGGGGCTTCACAGATACGCAGTATTTT. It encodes CASSWSGRGFTDTQYF.

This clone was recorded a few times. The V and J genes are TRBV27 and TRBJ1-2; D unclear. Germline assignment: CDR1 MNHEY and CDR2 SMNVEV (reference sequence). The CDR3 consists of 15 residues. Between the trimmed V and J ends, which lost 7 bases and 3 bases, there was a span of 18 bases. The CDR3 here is CASTPSGWGDYGYTF. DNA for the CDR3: TGTGCCAGCACACCAAGCGGGTGGGGAGACTATGGCTACACCTTC.

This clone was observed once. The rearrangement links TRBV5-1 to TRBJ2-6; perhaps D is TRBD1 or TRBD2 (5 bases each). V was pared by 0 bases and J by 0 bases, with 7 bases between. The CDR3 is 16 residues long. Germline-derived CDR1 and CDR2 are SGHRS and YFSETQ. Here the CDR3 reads CASSLGDGSGANVLTF. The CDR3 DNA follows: TGCGCCAGCAGCTTGGGGGACGGCTCTGGGGCCAACGTCCTGACTTTC. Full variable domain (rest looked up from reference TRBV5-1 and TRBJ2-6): KAGVTQTPRYLIKTRGQQVTLSCSPISGHRSVSWYQQTPGQGLQFLFEYFSETQRNKGNFPGRFSGRQFSNSRSEMNVSTLELGDSALYLCASSLGDGSGANVLTFGAGSRLTVL.

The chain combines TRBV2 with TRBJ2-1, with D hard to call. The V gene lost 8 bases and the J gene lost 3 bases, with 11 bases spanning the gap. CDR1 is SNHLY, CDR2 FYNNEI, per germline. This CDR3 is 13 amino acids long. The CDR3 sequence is CASGPVGYNEQFF. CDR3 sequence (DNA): TGTGCCAGCGGCCCGGTGGGCTACAATGAGCAGTTCTTC.

This CDR3 reads CASSLLAGGPRHEQFF. CDR3 DNA: TGTGCCAGCAGTTTACTAGCGGGAGGCCCACGACATGAGCAGTTCTTC. The rearrangement links TRBV27 to TRBJ2-1; 11 nucleotides agree with TRBD2. V dropped 2 bases and J dropped 8; count of bases not matched to a gene: 8. This CDR3 has 16 amino acids. Looked up from germline, CDR1 is MNHEY and CDR2 is SMNVEV (reference sequence).

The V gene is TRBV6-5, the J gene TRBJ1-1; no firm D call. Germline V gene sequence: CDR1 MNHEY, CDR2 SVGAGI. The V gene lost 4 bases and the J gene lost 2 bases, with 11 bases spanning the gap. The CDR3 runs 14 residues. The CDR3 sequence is CASSLTPPNTEAFF. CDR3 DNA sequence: TGTGCCAGCAGTTTGACACCTCCCAACACTGAAGCTTTCTTT.

DNA for the CDR3: TGTGCCAGCAGCCTCCTCGGGACTACTGGAAACACCATATATTTT. Translation: CASSLLGTTGNTIYF. The chain combines TRBV14 with TRBJ1-3; tentatively, D is TRBD1 (5 bases). This CDR3 is built from 15 residues. V was clipped by 4 bases and J by 2 bases, with 12 bases between them. The germline gives CDR1 SGHDN, CDR2 FVKESK.

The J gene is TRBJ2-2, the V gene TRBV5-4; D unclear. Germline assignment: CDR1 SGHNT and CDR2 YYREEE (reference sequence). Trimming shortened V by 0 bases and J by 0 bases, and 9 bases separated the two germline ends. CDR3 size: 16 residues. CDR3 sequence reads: CASSLGPDSNTGELFF. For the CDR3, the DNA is TGTGCCAGCAGCTTGGGGCCAGACTCGAACACCGGGGAGCTGTTTTTT.

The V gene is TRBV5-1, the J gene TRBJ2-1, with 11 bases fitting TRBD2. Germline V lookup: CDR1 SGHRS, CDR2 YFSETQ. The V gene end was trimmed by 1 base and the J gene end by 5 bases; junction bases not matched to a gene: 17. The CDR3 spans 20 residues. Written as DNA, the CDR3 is TGCGCCAGCAGCTTGTATGCCGTGCGCTTTAGCGGGAGGGATAACAATGAGCAGTTCTTC. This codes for CASSLYAVRFSGRDNNEQFF.

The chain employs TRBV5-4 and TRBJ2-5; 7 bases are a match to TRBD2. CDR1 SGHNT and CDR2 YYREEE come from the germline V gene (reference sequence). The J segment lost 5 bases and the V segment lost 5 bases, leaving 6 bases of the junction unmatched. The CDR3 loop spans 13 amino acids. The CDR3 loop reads CASSSAGRETQYF. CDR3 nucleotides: TGTGCCAGCAGTTCAGCGGGAAGGGAGACCCAGTACTTC.

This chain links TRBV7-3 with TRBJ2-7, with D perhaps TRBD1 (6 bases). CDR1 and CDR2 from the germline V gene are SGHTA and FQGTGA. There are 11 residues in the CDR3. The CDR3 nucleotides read TGTCTGAGAAAGGGGGACTACGAGCAGTACTTC. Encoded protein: CLRKGDYEQYF.

The CDR3 nucleotides read TGCGCCAGCAGAGACGGATCACCTTCTGATTCTGGCTATGGCTACACCTTC. Translating it yields CASRDGSPSDSGYGYTF. This chain uses TRBV10-2 with TRBJ1-2; no reliable D call. The CDR3 spans 17 residues. Germline-derived CDR1 and CDR2 are WSHSY and SAAADI. Trimming shortened V by 6 bases and J by 4 bases, and 24 bases separated the two germline ends.

CDR3: CASSSGLAFRLAKNIQYF. CDR3 coding DNA: TGTGCCAGCAGTTCGGGACTAGCGTTTAGACTAGCCAAAAACATTCAGTACTTC. V usage is TRBV28 and J usage is TRBJ2-4; 10 bases map to TRBD2. V shed 4 bases, J shed 0 bases, and the junction held 9 bases outside the gene matches. Germline values: CDR1 MDHEN, CDR2 SYDVKM. The length of the CDR3 is 18 residues.

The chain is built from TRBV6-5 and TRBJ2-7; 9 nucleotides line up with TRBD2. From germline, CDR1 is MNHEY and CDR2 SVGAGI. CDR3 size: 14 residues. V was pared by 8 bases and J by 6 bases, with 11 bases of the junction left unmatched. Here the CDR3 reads CASGRLAGSGEQYF. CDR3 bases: TGTGCCAGCGGGAGGCTAGCGGGATCGGGCGAGCAGTACTTC.

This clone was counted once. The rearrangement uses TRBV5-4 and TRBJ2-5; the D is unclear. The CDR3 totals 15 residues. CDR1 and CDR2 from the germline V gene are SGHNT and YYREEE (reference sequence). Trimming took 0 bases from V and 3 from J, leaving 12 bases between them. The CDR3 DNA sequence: TGTGCCAGCAGCTTGGTTGCTCTCGGCAAAGAGACCCAGTACTTC. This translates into CASSLVALGKETQYF.

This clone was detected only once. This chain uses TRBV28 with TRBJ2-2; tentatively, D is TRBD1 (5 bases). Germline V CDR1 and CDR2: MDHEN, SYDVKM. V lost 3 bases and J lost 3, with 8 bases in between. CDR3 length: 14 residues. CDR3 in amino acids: CASSFLQDTGELFF. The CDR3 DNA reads TGTGCCAGCAGTTTCCTACAGGACACCGGGGAGCTGTTTTTT.

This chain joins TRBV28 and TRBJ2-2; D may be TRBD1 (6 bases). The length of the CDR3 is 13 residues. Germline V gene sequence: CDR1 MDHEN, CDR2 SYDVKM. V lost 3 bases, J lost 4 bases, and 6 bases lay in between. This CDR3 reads CASSLGATGELFF. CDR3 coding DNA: TGTGCCAGCAGTTTGGGGGCCACCGGGGAGCTGTTTTTT.

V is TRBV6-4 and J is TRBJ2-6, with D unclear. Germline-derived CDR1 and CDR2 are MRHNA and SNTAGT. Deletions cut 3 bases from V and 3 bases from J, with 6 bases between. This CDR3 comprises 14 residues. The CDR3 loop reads CASSEFDGANVLTF. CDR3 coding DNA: TGTGCCAGCAGTGAATTTGATGGGGCCAACGTCCTGACTTTC.

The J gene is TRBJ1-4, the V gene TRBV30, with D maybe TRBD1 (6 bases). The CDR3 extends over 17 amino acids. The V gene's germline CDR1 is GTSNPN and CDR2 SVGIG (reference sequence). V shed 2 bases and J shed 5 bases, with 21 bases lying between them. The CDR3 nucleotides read TGTGCCTGGAGTCGCGGAACCTATCAGGGGTCCAATGAAAAACTGTTTTTT. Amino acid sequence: CAWSRGTYQGSNEKLFF.

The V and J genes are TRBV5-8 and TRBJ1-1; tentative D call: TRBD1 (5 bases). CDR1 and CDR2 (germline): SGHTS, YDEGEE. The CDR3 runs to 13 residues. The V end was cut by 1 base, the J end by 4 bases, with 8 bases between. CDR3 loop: CASSLMGGTEAFF. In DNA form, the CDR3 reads TGTGCCAGCAGCTTGATGGGGGGCACTGAAGCTTTCTTT.

CDR3 nucleotide sequence: TGTGCCTGGAGTGTATCGGCAACTAGCGGGAGAGAAGATACGCAGTATTTT. Its translation is CAWSVSATSGREDTQYF. This chain joins TRBV30 and TRBJ2-3; 11 bases map to TRBD2. Germline V gene data show CDR1 as GTSNPN and CDR2 as SVGIG (reference sequence). V lost 0 bases to trimming and J lost 5 bases; unmatched junction nucleotides: 10. There are 17 residues in the CDR3.

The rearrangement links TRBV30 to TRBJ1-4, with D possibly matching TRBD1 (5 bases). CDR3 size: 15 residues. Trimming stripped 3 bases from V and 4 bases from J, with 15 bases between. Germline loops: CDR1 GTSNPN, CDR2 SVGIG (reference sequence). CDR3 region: CAWSPNGGFNEKLFF. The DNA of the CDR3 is TGTGCCTGGAGCCCAAATGGGGGTTTTAATGAAAAACTGTTTTTT.

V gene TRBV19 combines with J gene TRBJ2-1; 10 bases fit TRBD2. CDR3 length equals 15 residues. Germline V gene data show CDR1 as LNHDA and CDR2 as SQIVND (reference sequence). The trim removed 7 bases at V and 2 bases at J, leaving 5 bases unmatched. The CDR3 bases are TGTGCCAGTACCGTACTAGCGGGAACCTACAATGAGCAGTTCTTC. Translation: CASTVLAGTYNEQFF. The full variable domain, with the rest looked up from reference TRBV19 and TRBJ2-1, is DGGITQSPKYLFRKEGQNVTLSCEQNLNHDAMYWYRQDPGQGLRLIYYSQIVNDFQKGDIAEGYSVSREKKESFPLTVTSAQKNPTAFYLCASTVLAGTYNEQFFGPGTRLTVL.

The CDR3 spells CASSLGDRGNTGELFF. CDR3 DNA: TGCGCCAGCAGCTTAGGGGACAGGGGGAACACCGGGGAGCTGTTTTTT. The chain uses TRBV5-1 and TRBJ2-2, with 10 nucleotides matching TRBD1. The CDR3 extends over 16 amino acids. The junction had 2 bases not matched to a gene; V was cut back by 2 bases and J by 1 base. Germline-derived CDR1 and CDR2 are SGHRS and YFSETQ.